Listed below are T cell receptor beta chains from one sample, sequenced in a study of human thymus T cells. The table came from immunoSEQ multiplex PCR; TCRdb's copy has only in-frame clones and leaves some out. The sample shows about 78,000 clones, just over 95% of them seen only once. Sequencing was performed on thymus tissue. Source of these receptors: a boy in the first two years of life with a congenital heart defect but otherwise immunologically healthy. Each CDR3 is given with its conserved first and last residue. D genes are given only for firm matches. Clone size is not always given. Where it is, it says once, few, many or a class for expanded clones.

J gene: TRBJ2-1; V gene: TRBV25-1; clone size: -; D gene: -; CDR3 DNA: TGTGCCAGCAGTGAACAGGGTTACAATGAGCAGTTCTTC; CDR3 protein: CASSEQGYNEQFF
J gene: TRBJ2-1; V gene: TRBV18; clone size: -; D gene: -; CDR3 DNA: TGTGCCAGCCCAGGCAGGGAAGAGCAGTTCTTC; CDR3 protein: CASPGREEQFF
J gene: TRBJ2-1; V gene: TRBV18; clone size: -; D gene: -; CDR3 DNA: TGTGCCAGCTCCCCCCCATCCAATGAGCAGTTCTTC; CDR3 protein: CASSPPSNEQFF
J gene: TRBJ1-1; V gene: TRBV20-1; clone size: -; D gene: -; CDR3 DNA: TGCAGTGCTAGTTTGAACACTGAAGCTTTCTTT; CDR3 protein: CSASLNTEAFF
J gene: TRBJ2-7; V gene: TRBV15; clone size: -; D gene: -; CDR3 DNA: TGTGCCACCAGCAGAGATGGCGCTCCAGTTGGGGAGCAGTACTTC; CDR3 protein: CATSRDGAPVGEQYF
J gene: TRBJ2-7; V gene: TRBV5-1; clone size: -; D gene: TRBD1; CDR3 DNA: TGCGCCAGCAGCACCTTAACAGGGGTCGAGCAGTACTTC; CDR3 protein: CASSTLTGVEQYF
J gene: TRBJ1-5; V gene: TRBV21-1; clone size: once; D gene: -; CDR3 DNA: TGTGCCAGCAGCAAAGACAGGGACTATCAGCCCCAGCATTTT; CDR3 protein: CASSKDRDYQPQHF
J gene: TRBJ1-3; V gene: TRBV28; clone size: -; D gene: -; CDR3 DNA: TGTGCCAGCAGTTCCCGGGACGGCGAATTCTCTGGAAACACCATATATTTT; CDR3 protein: CASSSRDGEFSGNTIYF
J gene: TRBJ2-1; V gene: TRBV2; clone size: -; D gene: -; CDR3 DNA: TGTGCCAGCAGTGGGGGGGCGGGACTACAATACAATGAGCAGTTCTTC; CDR3 protein: CASSGGAGLQYNEQFF
J gene: TRBJ1-4; V gene: TRBV27; clone size: -; D gene: TRBD1; CDR3 DNA: TGTGCCAGCAGTGGAATAAGGGCAAACAGGGGGCGCCGGGGATTCGAAAAACTGTTTTTT; CDR3 protein: CASSGIRANRGRRGFEKLFF
J gene: TRBJ1-2; V gene: TRBV11-2; clone size: -; D gene: -; CDR3 DNA: TGTGCCAGCAGCTGTAAAGCCGGCTACACCTTC; CDR3 protein: CASSCKAGYTF
J gene: TRBJ2-7; V gene: TRBV12-2; clone size: -; D gene: -; CDR3 DNA: TGTGCAAGTCGCCATAACGGGGTCTCCTACGAGCAGTACTTC; CDR3 protein: CASRHNGVSYEQYF
J gene: TRBJ2-5; V gene: TRBV28; clone size: once; D gene: TRBD2; CDR3 DNA: TGTGCCAGCAGTTTGCCGGGACTAGCAGCGCAGACCCAGTACTTC; CDR3 protein: CASSLPGLAAQTQYF
J gene: TRBJ2-6; V gene: TRBV28; clone size: -; D gene: -; CDR3 DNA: TGTGCCAGCAGTGGACCTCCCGGGACCTTTCTCTCTGGGGCCAACGTCCTGACTTTC; CDR3 protein: CASSGPPGTFLSGANVLTF
J gene: TRBJ2-1; V gene: TRBV6-1; clone size: -; D gene: TRBD2; CDR3 DNA: TGTGCCAGCAGTGAAGCCTCCATAGGGAGGGACAATGAGCAGTTCTTC; CDR3 protein: CASSEASIGRDNEQFF
J gene: TRBJ2-7; V gene: TRBV18; clone size: -; D gene: TRBD1; CDR3 DNA: TGTGCCAGCTCACTAACCCCCGGGACAGGGTCCTACGAGCAGTACTTC; CDR3 protein: CASSLTPGTGSYEQYF
J gene: TRBJ2-2; V gene: TRBV14; clone size: -; D gene: TRBD2; CDR3 DNA: TGTGCCAGCAGCCAGAGAGCGGGAGGTATCACCGGGGAGCTGTTTTTT; CDR3 protein: CASSQRAGGITGELFF
J gene: TRBJ2-7; V gene: TRBV4-1; clone size: -; D gene: TRBD2; CDR3 DNA: TGCGCCAGCAGCCAAGGACTGTGCGGGAGGGCCTCCTACGAGCAGTACTTC; CDR3 protein: CASSQGLCGRASYEQYF
J gene: TRBJ2-7; V gene: TRBV27; clone size: -; D gene: TRBD1; CDR3 DNA: TGTGCCAGCAGTTGGGGACAGGGGGCCTACGAGCAGTACTTC; CDR3 protein: CASSWGQGAYEQYF
J gene: TRBJ1-1; V gene: TRBV30; clone size: -; D gene: TRBD1; CDR3 DNA: TGTGCCTGGAGTGTATCTCCAGGGGGGAACACTGAAGCTTTCTTT; CDR3 protein: CAWSVSPGGNTEAFF
J gene: TRBJ2-1; V gene: TRBV4-2; clone size: -; D gene: TRBD2; CDR3 DNA: TGTGCCAGCAGCCAAGATAGGGCTAGCGGGGATGAGCAGTTCTTC; CDR3 protein: CASSQDRASGDEQFF
J gene: TRBJ2-3; V gene: TRBV5-5; clone size: -; D gene: TRBD2; CDR3 DNA: TGTGCCAGCAGCTTGGCTGGTAGCGGGGAGGTAGATACGCAGTATTTT; CDR3 protein: CASSLAGSGEVDTQYF
J gene: TRBJ2-3; V gene: TRBV6-5; clone size: -; D gene: -; CDR3 DNA: TGTGCCAGCAGTTTCCAAGAGGGAAAGGGAGATACGCAGTATTTT; CDR3 protein: CASSFQEGKGDTQYF
J gene: TRBJ1-1; V gene: TRBV10-3; clone size: -; D gene: -; CDR3 DNA: TGTGCCATCAGTGAGTCGACAGAAGGTAAGATTGAAGCTTTCTTT; CDR3 protein: CAISESTEGKIEAFF
J gene: TRBJ2-3; V gene: TRBV2; clone size: -; D gene: -; CDR3 DNA: TGTGCCAGCAGTTCGAGAGTCACAGATACGCAGTATTTT; CDR3 protein: CASSSRVTDTQYF
J gene: TRBJ1-2; V gene: TRBV14; clone size: once; D gene: TRBD1; CDR3 DNA: TGTGCCAGTCCGGGACAGGGGGCTAGGAGTGGCTACACCTTC; CDR3 protein: CASPGQGARSGYTF
J gene: TRBJ2-1; V gene: TRBV4-1; clone size: -; D gene: -; CDR3 DNA: TGCGCCAGCAGCCCAAAAGACCCACCCAGCTACAATGAGCAGTTCTTC; CDR3 protein: CASSPKDPPSYNEQFF